The clone carrying this T cell receptor (beta chain) appeared a few times. TCRdb's copy holds only in-frame clones and misses some; the assay was immunoSEQ multiplex PCR. Altogether 180,000 or so clones are present, about four fifths being singletons, with the ten largest covering 7% to 9%. V dropped 0 bases and J dropped 13 bases, with 10 bases sitting between them. Germline lookup yields CDR1 LGHDT and CDR2 YNNKEL (reference sequence). The CDR3 contains 13 residues. Participant ages covered roughly 18 to 89 years across around 25 US areas. In Cohort 3, a recovered donor had either two negative PCRs, clearance, or symptom resolution. The data stem from a study of blood T cell repertoires in COVID-19. The wider study: COVID-19 samples collected from the United States, Italy and Spain covered acute and convalescent phases. Sources were T cells, B-cell-depleted T cells, or PBMCs; the material itself was cDNA or gDNA.

Sequencing was carried out using PBMCs or T cells enriched from blood (not recorded which). The V and J genes are TRBV3-1 (or the pseudogene TRBV3-2) and TRBJ1-6; D is uncertain. The clonotype comes from a man aged 35 to 55 who had recovered from COVID-19. The DNA of the CDR3 is TGTGCCAGCAGCCAAGAGAGTTCTTCGCCCCTCCACTTT. This translates into CASSQESSSPLHF.